This T cell receptor beta chain derives from a study of CD8+ T cells in alopecia areata. Treatment denoted: oral pan-JAK inhibitor, 5-10 mg twice daily. Sorted populations comprised CD4+ and CD8+ T cells obtained from PBMCs. The CDR3 is made up of 15 amino acids. V dropped 0 bases and J dropped 4 bases, with 13 bases sitting between them. Germline V CDR1 and CDR2: SGDLS, YYNGEE. It was cDNA, reverse transcribed from extracted RNA, that served as the sequencing template. This table comes from immunoSEQ multiplex PCR, and its TCRdb copy is limited to in-frame clones, with some not included. This table has 160,000 or so clones, approximately 59% appearing once.

The chain carries TRBV9 and TRBJ1-2; no clear D gene. Sequencing was performed on CD4+ T cells sorted from blood, taken at approximately week 56, from a patient treated with tofacitinib. This receptor was taken from a human donor with alopecia areata. As DNA, the CDR3 is TGTGCCAGCAGCGTAGTTGTAGCGTCTCGCTATGGCTACACCTTC. As protein: CASSVVVASRYGYTF. The variable domain in full, with the rest retrieved from reference TRBV9 and TRBJ1-2, is DSGVTQTPKHLITATGQRVTLRCSPRSGDLSVYWYQQSLDQGLQFLIQYYNGEERAKGNILERFSAQQFPDLHSELNLSSLELGDSALYFCASSVVVASRYGYTFGSGTRLTVV.